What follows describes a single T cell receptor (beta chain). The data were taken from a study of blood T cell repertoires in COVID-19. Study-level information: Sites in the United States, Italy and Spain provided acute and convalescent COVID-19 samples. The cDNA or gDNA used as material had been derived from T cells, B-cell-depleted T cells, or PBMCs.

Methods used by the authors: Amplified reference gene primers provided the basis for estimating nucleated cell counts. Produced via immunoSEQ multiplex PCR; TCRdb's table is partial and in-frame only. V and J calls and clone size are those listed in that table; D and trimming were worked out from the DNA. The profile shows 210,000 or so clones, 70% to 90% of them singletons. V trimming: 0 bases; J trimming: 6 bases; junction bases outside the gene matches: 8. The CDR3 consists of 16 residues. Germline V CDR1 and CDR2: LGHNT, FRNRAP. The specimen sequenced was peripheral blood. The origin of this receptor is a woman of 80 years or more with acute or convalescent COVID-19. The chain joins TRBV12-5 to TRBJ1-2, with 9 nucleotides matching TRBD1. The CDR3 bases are TGTGCTAGTGGTTTGGTACCCACAGGGGGCATAAATGGCTACACCTTC. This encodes CASGLVPTGGINGYTF. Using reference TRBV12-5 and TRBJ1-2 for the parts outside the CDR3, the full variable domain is DARVTQTPRHKVTEMGQEVTMRCQPILGHNTVFWYRQTMMQGLELLAYFRNRAPLDDSGMPKDRFSAEMPDATLATLKIQPSEPRDSAVYFCASGLVPTGGINGYTFGSGTRLTVV.